This T cell receptor beta chain is drawn from a study of CD8 T cells in ankylosing spondylitis. In germline, CDR1 is ENHRY, CDR2 SYGVKD. CDR3 size: 14 residues. V shed 7 bases, J shed 5 bases, and the junction held 8 bases outside the gene matches. Study outcomes and limitations: Certain motif variants had earlier been reported in reactive arthritis synovial fluid and blood. For ankylosing spondylitis blood, a TCR beta motif of 7 or 8 highly homologous variants appeared characteristic.

Each CDR3 protein is one row after TCRdb ran MiXCR on the 5' RACE reads. This sample has 800,000 to 900,000 distinct CDR3 sequences, with approximately 10% found just once. This clonotype was seen only a few times. Its cognate antigen is unknown. The sequence derives from a male donor with ankylosing spondylitis. Sequences were obtained from blood, either unsorted or a sorted T cell fraction (not recorded which). The rearrangement links TRBV10-3 to TRBJ2-7, with TRBD1 matching 10 bases. This chain's CDR3 is CAITRDRGSDEQYF. Here the CDR3 DNA reads TGTGCCATCACCCGGGACAGGGGATCAGACGAGCAGTACTTC.